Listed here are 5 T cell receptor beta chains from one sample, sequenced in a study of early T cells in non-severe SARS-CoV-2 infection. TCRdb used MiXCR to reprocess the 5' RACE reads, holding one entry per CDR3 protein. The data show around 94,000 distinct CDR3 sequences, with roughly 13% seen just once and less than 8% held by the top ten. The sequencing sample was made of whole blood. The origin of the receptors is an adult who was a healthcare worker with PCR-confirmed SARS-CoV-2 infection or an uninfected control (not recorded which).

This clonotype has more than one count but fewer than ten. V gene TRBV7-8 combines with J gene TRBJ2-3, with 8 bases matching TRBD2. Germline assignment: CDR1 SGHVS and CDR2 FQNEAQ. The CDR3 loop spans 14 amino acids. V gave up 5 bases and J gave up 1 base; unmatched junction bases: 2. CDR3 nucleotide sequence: TGTGCCAGCAGCCATAGCGGGGGCACAGATACGCAGTATTTT. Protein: CASSHSGGTDTQYF.

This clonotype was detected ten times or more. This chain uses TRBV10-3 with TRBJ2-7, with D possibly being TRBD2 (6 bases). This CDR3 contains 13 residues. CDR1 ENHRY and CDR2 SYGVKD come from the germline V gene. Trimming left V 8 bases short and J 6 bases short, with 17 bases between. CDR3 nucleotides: TGTGCCATCGGCCGGGAGATGTGGGTCGAGCAGTACTTC. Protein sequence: CAIGREMWVEQYF.

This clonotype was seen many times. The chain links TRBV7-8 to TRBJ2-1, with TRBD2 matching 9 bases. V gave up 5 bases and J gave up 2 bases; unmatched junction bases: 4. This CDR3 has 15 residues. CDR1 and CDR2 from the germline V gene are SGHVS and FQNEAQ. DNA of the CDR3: TGTGCCAGCAGCCGAAGACTAGCGGCCTACAATGAGCAGTTCTTC. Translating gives CASSRRLAAYNEQFF. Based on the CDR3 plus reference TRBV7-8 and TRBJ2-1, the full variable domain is GAGVSQSPRYKVAKRGQDVALRCDPISGHVSLFWYQQALGQGPEFLTYFQNEAQLDKSGLPSDRFFAERPEGSVSTLKIQRTQQEDSAVYLCASSRRLAAYNEQFFGPGTRLTVL.

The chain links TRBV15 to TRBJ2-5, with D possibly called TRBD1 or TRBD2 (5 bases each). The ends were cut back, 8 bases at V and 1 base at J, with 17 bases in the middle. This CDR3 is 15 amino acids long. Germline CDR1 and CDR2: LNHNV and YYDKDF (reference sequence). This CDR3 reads CATAPGYEGQETQYF. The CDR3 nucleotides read TGTGCCACCGCCCCAGGGTATGAGGGCCAAGAGACCCAGTACTTC.

CDR3 sequence reads: CASSETGGYQPQHF. The CDR3 nucleotides are TGTGCCAGCAGTGAAACAGGGGGCTATCAGCCCCAGCATTTT. The gene calls are TRBV2 and TRBJ1-5; 9 bases line up with TRBD1. Germline loops: CDR1 SNHLY, CDR2 FYNNEI. V was pared by 2 bases and J by 5 bases, with 1 base of the junction left unmatched. The CDR3 extends over 14 amino acids.